This T cell receptor beta chain was observed in a study of blood T cell repertoires in COVID-19. Germline V gives CDR1 SGHRS, CDR2 YFSETQ. Trimming shortened V by 0 bases and J by 7 bases, and 16 bases separated the two germline ends. The CDR3 length is 16 residues. Measured with immunoSEQ multiplex PCR; TCRdb has only the in-frame clones, and not every one. The table shows some 290,000 clones, with roughly nine tenths occurring only once. The sequence came from a woman in her twenties or thirties with COVID-19, enrolled during active disease. Material for sequencing was peripheral blood. V usage is TRBV5-1 and J usage is TRBJ1-4; a weak D match, TRBD1 (6 bases). The CDR3 DNA follows: TGCGCCAGCAGCTTGGGGTATGGGCAGGGGTCTGAAAAACTGTTTTTT. Its translation is CASSLGYGQGSEKLFF.